The clone carrying this T cell receptor beta chain has more than one count but fewer than ten. No antigen is known for it. Every TCR beta cDNA library bore unique molecular identifiers. Some 500,000 cDNA molecules were recovered from an input of roughly 0.95 to 11 million T cells. MiXCR, run by TCRdb on the PCR reads, gives a single entry per CDR3 protein. The sample lists almost 700,000 distinct CDR3 sequences; approximately 59% were seen once. Germline assignment: CDR1 SGHAT and CDR2 FQNNGV. The length of the CDR3 is 14 residues. V was trimmed by 1 base and J by 5 bases, leaving 9 bases between them. The sample comes from a study of post-analysis software for immune sequencing data. Overall study context: Patients had relapsing-remitting, secondary progressive or progressive-relapsing multiple sclerosis; some lacked subtype. Study outcomes and limitations: Compared with controls, patients showed significantly lower normalized Chao1 diversity. Among several TRBV segments more frequent in patients than controls were TRBV5-6, TRBV5-1 and TRBV20-1. Batch-mates among the samples co-clustered strongly by F measure.

This receptor was taken from a girl aged 2 to 10 with multiple sclerosis. Material: blood. J is TRBJ2-4 and V is TRBV11-2; D is unclear. CDR3 sequence (DNA): TGTGCCAGCAGCTTAGGGGTAGGGCAAAACATTCAGTACTTC. It translates to CASSLGVGQNIQYF.